The 10 T cell receptor beta chains below all came from one sample that was sequenced in a study of blood T cells in healthy people across ages. Primers used in a second PCR of about 7 to 12 cycles were a sample-barcoded 5' primer and a J-beta primer mix. TCRdb re-analysed the 5' RACE reads in MiXCR, keeping a single row per CDR3 protein. The sample lists approximately 1.5 million distinct CDR3 sequences, around 36% occurring once. Sequencing input: blood. The receptor set was obtained from a woman in her twenties or thirties in good health.

This clonotype occurred a few times. CDR3: CASTTKGVNYGYTF. The CDR3 region has the DNA TGTGCCAGCACTACAAAGGGGGTAAACTATGGCTACACCTTC. This chain uses TRBV7-9 with TRBJ1-2, with D perhaps TRBD1 (6 bases). The V end was cut by 7 bases, the J end by 2 bases, with 14 bases between. This CDR3 region has 14 residues. Germline CDR1 reads SEHNR; CDR2 reads FQNEAQ (reference sequence).

This chain uses TRBV11-2 with TRBJ2-1, with D uncertain. The CDR3 runs 14 residues. Trimming removed 5 bases at V and 5 bases at J, with 13 bases between. Germline values: CDR1 SGHAT, CDR2 FQNNGV. The CDR3 protein is CASSPVRKNNEQFF. The DNA for the CDR3 is TGTGCCAGCAGCCCGGTACGGAAAAACAATGAGCAGTTCTTC.

The V call is TRBV3-1, the J call TRBJ2-3; 12 positions agree with TRBD2. CDR3 length: 18 amino acids. Losses at the gene ends were 2 bases for V and 6 bases for J; bases not matched to a gene: 12. Germline V gives CDR1 LGHDT, CDR2 YNNKEL (reference sequence). The CDR3 reads CASSQTTLAGGRADTQYF. The CDR3 nucleotides read TGTGCCAGCAGCCAAACGACCCTAGCGGGGGGGCGTGCGGATACGCAGTATTTT.

This chain uses TRBV21-1 with TRBJ2-7; the D segment call TRBD1 is taken from the table without a DNA check. TRBV21-1 is an annotated pseudogene. This CDR3 has 14 amino acids. The CDR3 DNA reads as TGTGCCAGCAGCTCAAGAGGGGGGGAATACGAGCAGTACTTC. Translation gives CASSSRGGEYEQYF.

Worth noting for this clonotype: A much larger clonotype is one base distant, so this may be a read error. The chain carries TRBV29-1 and TRBJ2-7, with D maybe TRBD1 (5 bases). Trimming shortened V by 6 bases and J by 1 base, and 13 bases separated the two germline ends. This CDR3 comprises 13 residues. Germline V gives CDR1 SQVTM, CDR2 ANQGSEA. The CDR3 DNA follows: TGCAGCGTCGCGACAGATGCATCCTACGAGCAGTACTTC. Its protein is CSVATDASYEQYF.

J is TRBJ2-3 and V is TRBV21-1; the D call in the table, TRBD2, was not verified against the DNA. TRBV21-1 is a known pseudogene. The CDR3 runs 13 residues. The CDR3 loop is CVNPKESGYTQYF. Written as DNA, the CDR3 is TGTGTCAACCCGAAGGAGAGCGGCTATACGCAGTATTTT.

This sequence joins TRBV7-3 and TRBJ1-2, with a weak D call TRBD1 (5 bases). V shed 5 bases and J shed 10 bases, with 17 bases lying between them. Germline V gene lookup returns CDR1 SGHTA and CDR2 FQGTGA. The CDR3 length is 13 residues. As DNA, the CDR3 is TGTGCCAGCAGCCCTTACCGGCAGGGTAACTACACCTTC. As protein: CASSPYRQGNYTF.

This chain uses TRBV7-9 with TRBJ1-1; no clear D gene. The CDR3 length is 11 residues. Germline V gene sequence: CDR1 SEHNR, CDR2 FQNEAQ (reference sequence). The V end was cut by 2 bases, the J end by 6 bases, with 4 bases between. The CDR3 coding sequence is TGTGCCAGCAGCTTATGGCCTGAAGCTTTCTTT. Protein: CASSLWPEAFF.

The gene calls are TRBV2 and TRBJ2-4; the D gene could be TRBD1 or TRBD2 (5 bases each). Trimming removed 5 bases from V and 1 base from J, with 9 bases in between. Germline V gives CDR1 SNHLY, CDR2 FYNNEI. The CDR3 extends over 14 amino acids. For the CDR3, the DNA is TGTGCCAGCAGTCGGGACCAGGCCAAAAACATTCAGTACTTC. It translates to CASSRDQAKNIQYF.

The chain joins TRBV6-6 to TRBJ2-7; perhaps TRBD2 as D (6 bases). V lost 6 bases, J lost 2 bases, and 20 bases lay in between. CDR1 is MNHNY, CDR2 SVGAGI, per germline (reference sequence). The CDR3 spans 16 residues. Here the CDR3 reads CASRRGWGTDPYEQYF. DNA for the CDR3: TGTGCCAGCAGACGGGGTTGGGGGACTGATCCCTACGAGCAGTACTTC.